The 14 T cell receptor beta chains reported below all come from one sample, sequenced in a study of CXCR3-negative and CXCR3-positive naive CD8 T cells. The authors prepared UMI-labeled TRB cDNA libraries by 5' RACE. TCRdb reprocessed the 5' RACE reads, with one entry per CDR3 protein and no DNA. Its listing shows about 40,000 distinct CDR3 sequences. The material sequenced was memory CD8+ T cells from blood. All receptors come from a human donor in good health. Some clones in this sample may be carry-over from other donors' samples.

The chain employs TRBV28 and TRBJ2-7; TCRdb designates TRBD1, a call that cannot be tested without DNA. CDR1 MDHEN and CDR2 SYDVKM come from the germline V gene. The CDR3 consists of 16 residues. The CDR3 loop reads CASSFSPRQGTYEQYF.

This clonotype is labeled medium-sized based on frequency. This chain links TRBV9 with TRBJ2-7; the TCRdb D gene call, TRBD1, has no DNA to confirm it. The CDR3 extends over 14 amino acids. Per germline, CDR1 SGDLS and CDR2 YYNGEE. CDR3 in amino acids: CASSAGTPADEQYF.

The CDR3 sequence is CASSSNPDRVGEQYF. The chain recombines TRBV6-6 with TRBJ2-7; as DNA is missing, the TRBD1 call by TCRdb cannot be tested. From germline, CDR1 is MNHNY and CDR2 SVGAGI (reference sequence). CDR3 size: 15 residues.

The chain links TRBV7-8 to TRBJ1-5. The CDR3 is 14 residues long. Per germline, CDR1 SGHVS and CDR2 FQNEAQ. CDR3 amino acids: CASSLDGDNQPQHF.

V and J are TRBV4-1 and TRBJ1-3. The CDR3 runs 14 residues. Germline-derived CDR1 and CDR2 are MGHRA and YSYEKL. This CDR3 reads CASSQERTADTIYF.

Here the CDR3 reads CASSHPLGQGSTDTQYF. The chain has TRBV7-2 and TRBJ2-3; the TRBD1 assignment by TCRdb is unverifiable without DNA. The CDR3 has 17 residues. Germline CDR1 is SGHTA and CDR2 is FQGNSA.

The V call is TRBV12-3 or TRBV12-4, the J call TRBJ1-5; TCRdb's D call, TRBD1, is unchecked because there is no DNA. This CDR3 is built from 19 residues. CDR3 sequence: CASSPWTAPGPKSNQPQHF.

V and J are TRBV28 and TRBJ2-2; TCRdb proposes TRBD1, but this gene call is untestable without DNA. The CDR3 is 16 amino acids. From germline, CDR1 is MDHEN and CDR2 SYDVKM. The CDR3 loop is CASSLGQGSNTGELFF. Variable domain in full (rest from reference TRBV28 and TRBJ2-2): DVKVTQSSRYLVKRTGEKVFLECVQDMDHENMFWYRQDPGLGLRLIYFSYDVKMKEKGDIPEGYSVSREKKERFSLILESASTNQTSMYLCASSLGQGSNTGELFFGEGSRLTVL.

The chain links TRBV12-5 to TRBJ1-2. Germline loops: CDR1 LGHNT, CDR2 FRNRAP. The CDR3 has 14 amino acids. CDR3 amino acids: CASGPIQGPYGYTF. Combining the CDR3 with reference TRBV12-5 and TRBJ1-2 gives the whole variable domain DARVTQTPRHKVTEMGQEVTMRCQPILGHNTVFWYRQTMMQGLELLAYFRNRAPLDDSGMPKDRFSAEMPDATLATLKIQPSEPRDSAVYFCASGPIQGPYGYTFGSGTRLTVV.

Its frequency marks this clonotype as medium-sized. The chain combines TRBV28 with TRBJ1-1; absent DNA, TCRdb's TRBD1 call cannot be checked. Germline CDR1 is MDHEN and CDR2 is SYDVKM. The CDR3 contains 12 residues. The CDR3 region is CASKRQGTEAFF.

The CDR3 loop reads CASSSSYSGGNTGELFF. The chain uses TRBV4-2 and TRBJ2-2; TCRdb gives TRBD2 as the D gene, but with no DNA this cannot be confirmed. CDR3 length: 17 amino acids. Germline CDR1 LGHNA, CDR2 YNFKEQ.

CDR3 residues: CASSSTFSGNTIYF. This chain connects TRBV28 to TRBJ1-3. Germline CDR1 MDHEN, CDR2 SYDVKM. The CDR3 has 14 amino acids.

The chain carries TRBV6-4 and TRBJ2-1; TCRdb indicates TRBD1, and absent DNA this call remains unverified. In germline, CDR1 is MRHNA, CDR2 SNTAGT. The CDR3 totals 15 residues. CDR3 protein: CASSVTTGGQDEQFF.

V usage is TRBV7-2 and J usage is TRBJ2-3; the TCRdb D gene call, TRBD2, has no DNA to confirm it. The CDR3 covers 15 residues. CDR1 and CDR2 from the germline V gene are SGHTA and FQGNSA. The CDR3 reads CASSLASGGDVTQYF. Drawing the rest from reference TRBV7-2 and TRBJ2-3, the complete variable domain is GAGVSQSPSNKVTEKGKDVELRCDPISGHTALYWYRQSLGQGLEFLIYFQGNSAPDKSGLPSDRFSAERTGGSVSTLTIQRTQQEDSAVYLCASSLASGGDVTQYFGPGTRLTVL.